The 27 T cell receptor beta chains presented below share a single source sample, sequenced in a study of identical twins. TCRdb re-analysed the 5' RACE reads in MiXCR, keeping a single row per CDR3 protein. The data hold approximately 690,000 distinct CDR3 sequences, with 5.5% to 7.5% observed a single time. The sequencing input was naive T cells sorted from blood. The receptors derive from a young man in good health.

The chain is built from TRBV7-8 and TRBJ1-4, with 12 positions matching TRBD1. After removal of 5 bases from V and 8 bases from J, the junction contained 9 bases not matched to a gene. This CDR3 is built from 16 residues. Germline V gene data show CDR1 as SGHVS and CDR2 as FQNEAQ. CDR3 in DNA: TGTGCCAGCAGCCAGGGACAGGGGGCGCGAAGGGAAAAACTGTTTTTT. As protein: CASSQGQGARREKLFF.

This clonotype has a count of ten or more. The chain uses TRBV11-2 and TRBJ2-3, with D perhaps TRBD2 (6 bases). Germline CDR1 and CDR2: SGHAT and FQNNGV. There are 16 residues in the CDR3. V was cut by 4 bases and J by 2 bases, with 16 bases left in between. The CDR3, as DNA: TGTGCCAGCAGCTCTCCGGGACTTCAAATCACAGATACGCAGTATTTT. It specifies CASSSPGLQITDTQYF.

This clonotype was observed many times. This chain connects TRBV7-2 to TRBJ2-1, with 10 bases matching TRBD2. With 5 bases clipped from V and 6 bases from J, the junction kept 4 bases outside the gene matches. The CDR3 runs to 14 residues. CDR1 is SGHTA, CDR2 FQGNSA, per germline. CDR3 residues: CASSQSGRGNEQFF. For the CDR3, the DNA is TGTGCCAGCAGCCAAAGCGGGAGGGGCAATGAGCAGTTCTTC.

This CDR3 is CASSLGVWGEQFF. The CDR3 bases are TGTGCCAGCAGCTTAGGGGTTTGGGGTGAGCAGTTCTTC. This chain connects TRBV7-2 to TRBJ2-1; D call uncertain. Germline values: CDR1 SGHTA, CDR2 FQGNSA. V was pared by 1 base and J by 9 bases, with 10 bases between. The CDR3 spans 13 residues. The whole variable domain, remainder taken from reference TRBV7-2 and TRBJ2-1, is GAGVSQSPSNKVTEKGKDVELRCDPISGHTALYWYRQSLGQGLEFLIYFQGNSAPDKSGLPSDRFSAERTGGSVSTLTIQRTQQEDSAVYLCASSLGVWGEQFFGPGTRLTVL.

This clonotype was observed at least ten times. The V call is TRBV20-1, the J call TRBJ2-5; D is unresolved. V was clipped by 1 base and J by 5 bases, with 11 bases between them. The CDR3 has 13 residues. Germline CDR1 DFQATT, CDR2 SNEGSKA (reference sequence). The CDR3, as DNA: TGCAGTGCTAGAGTGCGTCTGAGGGAGACCCAGTACTTC. Translating gives CSARVRLRETQYF.

This clonotype was seen many times. V is TRBV10-3 and J is TRBJ2-1; 7 bases fit TRBD1. This CDR3 is built from 15 residues. Looked up from germline, CDR1 is ENHRY and CDR2 is SYGVKD. With 4 bases clipped from V and 0 bases from J, the junction kept 3 bases outside the gene matches. This CDR3 is CAISGDRSSYNEQFF. The CDR3 DNA sequence: TGTGCCATCAGTGGGGACAGAAGCTCCTACAATGAGCAGTTCTTC.

This clonotype was recorded at least ten times. CDR3 sequence reads: CASSFFKGAGNTIYF. The DNA of the CDR3 is TGTGCCAGCAGCTTTTTTAAAGGAGCTGGAAACACCATATATTTT. The rearrangement links TRBV7-2 to TRBJ1-3; D remains ambiguous. CDR1 is SGHTA, CDR2 FQGNSA, per germline. The V end lost 3 bases, the J end lost 2 bases, and 11 bases lay between the germline ends. This CDR3 is built from 15 residues.

The rearrangement uses TRBV2 and TRBJ2-1; D perhaps matches TRBD2 (6 bases). Trimming left V 10 bases short and J 7 bases short, with 14 bases between. CDR1 and CDR2 from the germline V gene are SNHLY and FYNNEI. CDR3 length: 12 amino acids. The CDR3 spells CATRRGTNEQFF. CDR3 bases: TGTGCCACCAGGCGGGGTACAAATGAGCAGTTCTTC.

In regard to this clonotype: One junction end disagrees with the germline gene, perhaps due to a read error. This chain uses TRBV12-3 or TRBV12-4 with TRBJ2-7; 8 bases fit TRBD1. The CDR3 runs 12 residues. The CDR3 nucleotides read TGTGCCAGCAGTTTCCAGCCGGGACAGGTAGGCTTC. Translating it yields CASSFQPGQVGF.

Ten or more counts support this clonotype. The chain links TRBV6-2 or TRBV6-3 to TRBJ1-1; tentative D call: TRBD1 (5 bases). Trimming took off 5 bases at V and 1 base at J, with 11 bases between the two ends. CDR1 MNHEY and CDR2 SVGEGT come from the germline V gene. This CDR3 is built from 14 residues. The CDR3 loop is CASSGDLRNTEAFF. CDR3 nucleotides: TGTGCCAGCAGTGGGGACTTGAGGAACACTGAAGCTTTCTTT.

CDR3 sequence reads: CASITLGRGDWNTEAFF. The CDR3 nucleotides read TGTGCCAGCATAACTTTAGGTCGGGGGGACTGGAACACTGAAGCTTTCTTT. The chain employs TRBV28 and TRBJ1-1; D is perhaps TRBD1 (5 bases). The CDR3 sequence is 17 residues long. V was trimmed by 7 bases and J by 1 base, leaving 22 bases between them. Germline loops: CDR1 MDHEN, CDR2 SYDVKM.

This clonotype showed up just a few times. The chain is built from TRBV29-1 and TRBJ2-1; 13 nucleotides agree with TRBD2. The CDR3 totals 17 residues. Losses at the gene ends were 4 bases for V and 3 bases for J; bases not matched to a gene: 9. Germline CDR1 SQVTM, CDR2 ANQGSEA. The DNA of the CDR3 is TGCAGCGTTGCAGGGACTAGCGGGGTGGACGGCTACAATGAGCAGTTCTTC. Its protein product is CSVAGTSGVDGYNEQFF.

The chain links TRBV7-8 to TRBJ1-5, with unresolved D. In germline, CDR1 is SGHVS, CDR2 FQNEAQ. The CDR3 sequence is 17 residues long. Trimming shortened V by 3 bases and J by 2 bases, and 17 bases separated the two germline ends. The CDR3: CASSFSRLRTGNQPQHF. CDR3 coding DNA: TGTGCCAGCAGCTTCAGCCGGCTCCGCACTGGCAATCAGCCCCAGCATTTT. The full variable domain, rest sourced from reference TRBV7-8 and TRBJ1-5, is GAGVSQSPRYKVAKRGQDVALRCDPISGHVSLFWYQQALGQGPEFLTYFQNEAQLDKSGLPSDRFFAERPEGSVSTLKIQRTQQEDSAVYLCASSFSRLRTGNQPQHFGDGTRLSIL.

CDR3: CATGGWGTEAFF. In nucleotides, the CDR3 is TGTGCCACGGGAGGGTGGGGGACTGAAGCTTTCTTT. This sequence joins TRBV10-3 and TRBJ1-1; perhaps TRBD1 as D (5 bases). This CDR3 is 12 amino acids long. The V gene lost 10 bases and the J gene lost 5 bases, with 14 bases spanning the gap. Germline V gene data show CDR1 as ENHRY and CDR2 as SYGVKD.

This clonotype was picked up many times. The rearrangement uses TRBV6-2 or TRBV6-3 and TRBJ2-1; D is perhaps TRBD1 (5 bases). V lost 11 bases to trimming and J lost 0 bases, with 14 bases between them. The CDR3 extends over 14 amino acids. Germline V gives CDR1 MNHEY, CDR2 SVGEGT. The CDR3 sequence: CAGGHSSSYNEQFF. For the CDR3, the DNA is TGTGCCGGCGGACACTCGAGCTCCTACAATGAGCAGTTCTTC.

This clonotype was recorded at least ten times. The rearrangement uses TRBV7-2 and TRBJ1-4; 7 positions agree with TRBD1. Germline trimming cut 1 base from V and 7 bases from J; bases unmatched to any gene: 9. Germline V lookup: CDR1 SGHTA, CDR2 FQGNSA. The CDR3 runs 16 residues. As DNA, the CDR3 is TGTGCCAGCAGCTTAGAGAGGGGGCGGATGGGTGAAAAACTGTTTTTT. Its translation is CASSLERGRMGEKLFF. The full variable domain, rest sourced from reference TRBV7-2 and TRBJ1-4, is GAGVSQSPSNKVTEKGKDVELRCDPISGHTALYWYRQSLGQGLEFLIYFQGNSAPDKSGLPSDRFSAERTGGSVSTLTIQRTQQEDSAVYLCASSLERGRMGEKLFFGSGTQLSVL.

This chain links TRBV20-1 with TRBJ2-5; D not resolved. The CDR3 contains 13 residues. Germline V gene lookup returns CDR1 DFQATT and CDR2 SNEGSKA (reference sequence). Trimming cost V 7 bases and J 1 base, with 13 bases left between them. In nucleotides, the CDR3 is TGCAGTGTCCAGTCGCGGCGCCAAGAGACCCAGTACTTC. This sequence encodes CSVQSRRQETQYF.

This clonotype was seen a few times. J is TRBJ2-1 and V is TRBV5-1, with 10 bases matching TRBD1. The CDR3 is 16 residues long. CDR1 and CDR2 from the germline V gene are SGHRS and YFSETQ. V dropped 0 bases and J dropped 6; count of bases not matched to a gene: 6. CDR3 sequence: CASSLGPDRGSNEQFF. CDR3 bases: TGCGCCAGCAGCTTGGGCCCGGACAGGGGGTCCAATGAGCAGTTCTTC.

This clonotype was counted ten times or more. This chain uses TRBV11-2 with TRBJ2-1; 10 nucleotides agree with TRBD2. V shed 6 bases and J 5 bases; nucleotides not matched to a gene: 7. Germline V lookup: CDR1 SGHAT, CDR2 FQNNGV. The CDR3 length is 15 residues. Here the CDR3 reads CASSREREGNNEQFF. CDR3 nucleotide sequence: TGTGCCAGCAGTCGGGAGCGGGAGGGAAACAATGAGCAGTTCTTC.

In its sample, this clonotype was seen many times. The V call is TRBV10-3, the J call TRBJ2-3; 7 nucleotides align to TRBD2. V dropped 7 bases and J dropped 10; count of bases not matched to a gene: 11. From germline, CDR1 is ENHRY and CDR2 SYGVKD. The CDR3 consists of 13 residues. CDR3 sequence: CAITGTTRTAQYF. The CDR3 nucleotides are TGTGCCATCACTGGGACTACCCGGACGGCGCAGTATTTT.

The chain has TRBV11-3 and TRBJ2-1, with D maybe TRBD2 (7 bases). The germline V gene has CDR1 SGHNT and CDR2 YENEEA. Trimming cost V 2 bases and J 6 bases, with 11 bases left between them. The CDR3 has 14 amino acids. The CDR3 bases are TGTGCCAGCAGCTTACGGGGGGCAGGCAATGAGCAGTTCTTC. Its translation: CASSLRGAGNEQFF.

This clonotype was observed many times. This sequence joins TRBV27 and TRBJ2-1; 9 nucleotides line up with TRBD2. In germline, CDR1 is MNHEY, CDR2 SMNVEV (reference sequence). With 5 bases clipped from V and 0 bases from J, the junction kept 8 bases outside the gene matches. This CDR3 is 17 amino acids long. DNA for the CDR3: TGTGCCAGCAGTCCCAGGACTAGCGCGAGCTCCTACAATGAGCAGTTCTTC. Its translation is CASSPRTSASSYNEQFF.

The sample holds a few counts of this clonotype. The rearrangement uses TRBV6-5 and TRBJ2-1; unclear D gene. Trimming removed 2 bases from V and 8 bases from J, with 4 bases in between. Germline V lookup: CDR1 MNHEY, CDR2 SVGAGI. CDR3 length: 11 amino acids. CDR3 DNA: TGTGCCAGCAGTTACGTGGATGAGCAGTTCTTC. Its protein product is CASSYVDEQFF.

This clonotype was detected ten times or more. The CDR3 sequence is CASSYSGRAGTEAFF. CDR3 in DNA: TGTGCCAGCAGTTACTCCGGCAGGGCGGGGACTGAAGCTTTCTTT. This chain connects TRBV6-5 to TRBJ1-1; TRBD1 is a possible D gene (5 bases). The CDR3 spans 15 residues. Deletions cut 0 bases from V and 5 bases from J, with 13 bases between. Looked up from germline, CDR1 is MNHEY and CDR2 is SVGAGI.

This clonotype was picked up many times. This chain uses TRBV29-1 with TRBJ2-1; 7 bases align to TRBD2. Germline V gene data show CDR1 as SQVTM and CDR2 as ANQGSEA. V gave up 0 bases and J gave up 3 bases; unmatched junction bases: 5. This CDR3 spans 15 amino acids. The CDR3 region has the DNA TGCAGCGTTGAAGATCAGCTAGCGGACTACAATGAGCAGTTCTTC. It specifies CSVEDQLADYNEQFF.

This clonotype was recorded a few times. The rearrangement joins TRBV24-1 to TRBJ2-7, with TRBD2 matching over 11 bases. Germline CDR1 KGHDR, CDR2 SFDVKD. This CDR3 is built from 13 residues. V trimming: 10 bases; J trimming: 2 bases; junction bases outside the gene matches: 3. CDR3 bases: TGTGCCACTTCACTAGCGGGAGCCTACGAGCAGTACTTC. As protein: CATSLAGAYEQYF.

This clonotype was seen repeatedly, ten times or more. The chain recombines TRBV29-1 with TRBJ2-7; D gene ambiguous. The CDR3 loop spans 13 amino acids. Germline V gives CDR1 SQVTM, CDR2 ANQGSEA. Trimming cost V 4 bases and J 3 bases, with 13 bases left between them. Here the CDR3 DNA reads TGCAGCGTTGTAGAGGACGTCTTCTACGAGCAGTACTTC. Translated: CSVVEDVFYEQYF.